Presented here are 29 T cell receptor beta chains from one specimen sequenced in a study of cytomegalovirus exposure and HLA in healthy donors. In the PCR, 60 Vbeta and 13 Jbeta primers were used. The repertoire was sequenced with immunoSEQ multiplex PCR; TCRdb's copy has only in-frame clones and lacks some. Counted here are about 92,000 clones, approximately 84% occurring once; the ten biggest clones make up 5.5% to 6.5%. Sequenced sample: PBMCs. Every receptor here comes from a woman aged 18 to 35 in good health and CMV-seropositive.

The CDR3 here is CASSVSGRATDTQYF. The CDR3 nucleotides are TGTGCCAGCAGCGTTAGCGGGAGGGCCACAGATACGCAGTATTTT. The chain employs TRBV9 and TRBJ2-3, with 11 bases identical to TRBD2. V lost 2 bases and J lost 2; bases outside the gene matches: 1. Germline V lookup: CDR1 SGDLS, CDR2 YYNGEE. The CDR3 spans 15 residues.

The chain joins TRBV7-9 to TRBJ2-7; no clear D gene. Germline V lookup: CDR1 SEHNR, CDR2 FQNEAQ (reference sequence). V gave up 8 bases and J gave up 1 base, with 12 bases separating them. The CDR3 is 13 residues long. The CDR3 sequence is CASEDATSYEQYF. The CDR3 DNA reads TGTGCCAGCGAGGATGCAACATCCTACGAGCAGTACTTC.

This rearrangement joins TRBV27 to TRBJ1-1; TRBD1 matches at 8 bases. Looked up from germline, CDR1 is MNHEY and CDR2 is SMNVEV (reference sequence). Trimming at V came to 10 bases and at J to 4 bases, leaving 8 bases not matched to a gene. The length of the CDR3 is 13 residues. The CDR3 reads CATRETGVTEAFF. The DNA of the CDR3 is TGTGCCACCCGAGAGACAGGGGTCACTGAAGCTTTCTTT.

This clone was observed many times. This rearrangement joins TRBV5-6 to TRBJ1-1; D is unresolved. The CDR3 has 15 amino acids. Germline V gene data show CDR1 as SGHDT and CDR2 as YYEEEE. V was trimmed by 4 bases and J by 0 bases, leaving 13 bases between them. The CDR3 spells CASSLTPQMNTEAFF. CDR3 sequence (DNA): TGTGCCAGCAGCCTAACGCCCCAAATGAACACTGAAGCTTTCTTT.

The CDR3: CASSIHAIVDSNQPQHF. The CDR3 DNA is TGTGCCAGCAGCATCCACGCCATCGTAGATAGCAATCAGCCCCAGCATTTT. The chain has TRBV21-1 and TRBJ1-5. TRBV21-1 corresponds to a pseudogene. The CDR3 has 17 amino acids.

The V gene is TRBV19, the J gene TRBJ1-2; tentatively, D is TRBD1 (6 bases). This CDR3 is built from 15 residues. Germline CDR1 reads LNHDA; CDR2 reads SQIVND (reference sequence). The V end lost 6 bases, the J end lost 4 bases, and 18 bases lay between the germline ends. The CDR3 is CASSPGHVYGYGYTF. In DNA, the CDR3 is TGTGCCAGTAGCCCGGGACACGTATATGGCTATGGCTACACCTTC.

The V and J genes are TRBV10-3 and TRBJ1-1, with a possible D match to TRBD1 (5 bases). Trimming took 3 bases from V and 4 from J, leaving 12 bases between them. The germline V gene has CDR1 ENHRY and CDR2 SYGVKD. This CDR3 has 14 residues. Here the CDR3 reads CAISDAGGATEAFF. The CDR3 coding sequence is TGTGCCATCAGTGATGCGGGGGGAGCCACTGAAGCTTTCTTT.

The chain joins TRBV5-1 to TRBJ2-2, with 8 bases identical to TRBD1. Trimming removed 4 bases from V and 4 bases from J; junction bases left unmatched: 9. The germline V gene encodes CDR1 SGHRS and CDR2 YFSETQ. This CDR3 contains 16 residues. DNA of the CDR3: TGCGCCAGCAGCAGATCCGGGACAGGCCGCACCGGGGAGCTGTTTTTT. This gives the protein CASSRSGTGRTGELFF.

This chain connects TRBV7-9 to TRBJ2-2; a weak D match, TRBD2 (6 bases). CDR1 and CDR2 from the germline V gene are SEHNR and FQNEAQ (reference sequence). V was clipped by 2 bases and J by 1 base, with 8 bases between them. This CDR3 is built from 15 residues. The CDR3 protein is CASSLMGGNTGELFF. In DNA, the CDR3 is TGTGCCAGCAGCTTAATGGGGGGGAACACCGGGGAGCTGTTTTTT.

The rearrangement links TRBV29-1 to TRBJ2-1, with D unclear. Per the germline V gene, CDR1 is SQVTM and CDR2 is ANQGSEA. The V gene lost 4 bases and the J gene lost 2 bases, with 9 bases spanning the gap. The CDR3 spans 13 residues. The CDR3 region is CSVVRSAYNEQFF. CDR3 in DNA: TGCAGCGTTGTTCGGAGTGCCTACAATGAGCAGTTCTTC.

The chain is built from TRBV28 and TRBJ1-5; 7 nucleotides line up with TRBD1. The J segment lost 5 bases and the V segment lost 5 bases, leaving 6 bases of the junction unmatched. Germline V gene lookup returns CDR1 MDHEN and CDR2 SYDVKM. This CDR3 spans 14 amino acids. This chain's CDR3 is CASSADREYQPQHF. The CDR3 DNA reads TGTGCCAGCAGTGCCGACAGGGAATATCAGCCCCAGCATTTT.

V usage is TRBV5-1 and J usage is TRBJ1-2; 12 nucleotides align to TRBD1. The CDR3 totals 15 residues. From germline, CDR1 is SGHRS and CDR2 YFSETQ. Trimming took 5 bases from V and 2 from J; bases not matched to a gene: 4. CDR3 in amino acids: CASSRGTGGNYGYTF. The CDR3 nucleotides read TGCGCCAGCAGTCGCGGGACAGGGGGCAACTATGGCTACACCTTC. The full variable domain, in which reference TRBV5-1 and TRBJ1-2 provide the parts outside the CDR3, is KAGVTQTPRYLIKTRGQQVTLSCSPISGHRSVSWYQQTPGQGLQFLFEYFSETQRNKGNFPGRFSGRQFSNSRSEMNVSTLELGDSALYLCASSRGTGGNYGYTFGSGTRLTVV.

In DNA form, the CDR3 reads TGCGCCAGCAGTGACTGGGGGCGAGGAGAGACCCAGTACTTC. This codes for CASSDWGRGETQYF. The chain combines TRBV10-2 with TRBJ2-5; D might be TRBD1 (6 bases). Germline CDR1 WSHSY, CDR2 SAAADI. V was shortened by 3 bases and J by 4 bases, with 12 bases between the two germline ends. The CDR3 extends over 14 amino acids.

In its sample, this clone was seen a few times. The chain links TRBV15 to TRBJ2-7, with 7 bases aligning to TRBD1. Germline values: CDR1 LNHNV, CDR2 YYDKDF (reference sequence). The CDR3 is 15 amino acids. V lost 4 bases and J lost 2; bases outside the gene matches: 8. The CDR3 DNA reads as TGTGCCACCAGCACCAGGACAGGCCGGACCTACGAGCAGTACTTC. It specifies CATSTRTGRTYEQYF.

The chain combines TRBV19 with TRBJ1-1; D is ambiguous. CDR1 and CDR2 from the germline V gene are LNHDA and SQIVND (reference sequence). The CDR3 sequence is 14 residues long. V was pared by 6 bases and J by 1 base, with 12 bases between. CDR3 in DNA: TGTGCCAGTAGCGACCGTTGGGCGAACACTGAAGCTTTCTTT. Protein: CASSDRWANTEAFF.

This sequence joins TRBV4-1 and TRBJ1-3; 8 bases agree with TRBD1. The germline V gene has CDR1 MGHRA and CDR2 YSYEKL. CDR3 size: 15 residues. V trimming: 4 bases; J trimming: 0 bases; junction bases outside the gene matches: 2. In DNA form, the CDR3 reads TGCGCCAGCAGCCTCGGACAGGGCTCTGGAAACACCATATATTTT. This encodes CASSLGQGSGNTIYF.

The chain carries TRBV6-1 and TRBJ1-2; 7 nucleotides line up with TRBD1. The V and J ends lost 6 bases and 1 base, in that order; junction bases with no gene match: 2. Looked up from germline, CDR1 is MNHNS and CDR2 is SASEGT. The CDR3 runs 13 residues. The CDR3 here is CASRGQINYGYTF. For the CDR3, the DNA is TGTGCCAGCAGGGGACAGATTAACTATGGCTACACCTTC.

The rearrangement joins TRBV7-8 to TRBJ2-7, with 7 positions matching TRBD2. J lost 5 bases, V lost 5 bases, and 12 bases had no gene match. The V gene's germline CDR1 is SGHVS and CDR2 FQNEAQ. CDR3 size: 15 residues. The CDR3 reads CASSPKWEGRNEQYF. CDR3 DNA: TGTGCCAGCAGCCCGAAATGGGAGGGCCGCAACGAGCAGTACTTC. Using reference TRBV7-8 and TRBJ2-7 for the parts outside the CDR3, the full variable domain is GAGVSQSPRYKVAKRGQDVALRCDPISGHVSLFWYQQALGQGPEFLTYFQNEAQLDKSGLPSDRFFAERPEGSVSTLKIQRTQQEDSAVYLCASSPKWEGRNEQYFGPGTRLTVT.

The rearrangement uses TRBV5-1 and TRBJ2-3, with 9 bases that match TRBD2. V dropped 2 bases and J dropped 3; count of bases not matched to a gene: 7. This CDR3 is built from 16 residues. Looked up from germline, CDR1 is SGHRS and CDR2 is YFSETQ. Here the CDR3 reads CASSLGLAGMTDTQYF. The CDR3, as DNA: TGCGCCAGCAGCTTAGGGCTAGCGGGGATGACAGATACGCAGTATTTT. Looking up the rest from reference TRBV5-1 and TRBJ2-3 gives the full variable domain: KAGVTQTPRYLIKTRGQQVTLSCSPISGHRSVSWYQQTPGQGLQFLFEYFSETQRNKGNFPGRFSGRQFSNSRSEMNVSTLELGDSALYLCASSLGLAGMTDTQYFGPGTRLTVL.

About this clone itself: At one end, the junction sequence differs from germline, possibly due to a read error. The chain carries TRBV10-1 and TRBJ1-1, with a weak D call TRBD1 (5 bases). This CDR3 has 10 residues. The germline V gene has CDR1 WNHNN and CDR2 SYGVQD (reference sequence). The CDR3 nucleotides are TGCGCCAGCATGGCAGGGTTTCGAGTATTT. This encodes CASMAGFRVF.

J is TRBJ1-3 and V is TRBV7-8; 7 bases line up with TRBD1. In germline, CDR1 is SGHVS, CDR2 FQNEAQ. The V segment lost 5 bases and the J segment 0 bases; nucleotides outside the gene matches: 7. CDR3 length: 16 residues. The CDR3 DNA sequence: TGTGCCAGCAGCCGGGACAGATCATCCTCTGGAAACACCATATATTTT. Amino acid sequence: CASSRDRSSSGNTIYF.

The chain couples TRBV27 to TRBJ1-4; TRBD1 matches 7 bases. The V gene end was trimmed by 4 bases and the J gene end by 4 bases; junction bases not matched to a gene: 15. This CDR3 has 18 amino acids. Germline V gene sequence: CDR1 MNHEY, CDR2 SMNVEV (reference sequence). The CDR3 DNA reads TGTGCCAGCAGTTGGTCCCGCCCTGGCAGGGGGGTTAATGAAAAACTGTTTTTT. Residues: CASSWSRPGRGVNEKLFF.

The V call is TRBV28, the J call TRBJ1-2; 8 nucleotides agree with TRBD1. Germline V gene sequence: CDR1 MDHEN, CDR2 SYDVKM. J gave up 7 bases and V 5 bases, and 6 bases lay outside the gene matches. The CDR3 has 13 residues. Here the CDR3 reads CASSPDRGSGYTF. The DNA of the CDR3 is TGTGCCAGCAGTCCCGACAGGGGCTCTGGCTACACCTTC.

The chain uses TRBV7-9 and TRBJ2-5; maybe TRBD1 (6 bases). Per germline, CDR1 SEHNR and CDR2 FQNEAQ (reference sequence). This CDR3 contains 12 residues. The V end lost 1 base, the J end lost 13 bases, and 13 bases lay between the germline ends. In DNA, the CDR3 is TGTGCCAGCAGCTTAGAGTGGGACACCAGGTACTTC. It specifies CASSLEWDTRYF.

This chain joins TRBV6-1 and TRBJ2-3, with D maybe TRBD2 (6 bases). CDR1 is MNHNS and CDR2 is SASEGT in the germline V gene. V was cut by 5 bases and J by 6 bases, with 18 bases left in between. CDR3 length: 15 residues. CDR3 region: CASSRGGTPPDTQYF. CDR3 coding DNA: TGTGCCAGCAGTCGAGGCGGGACGCCACCCGATACGCAGTATTTT.

The rearrangement links TRBV5-1 to TRBJ1-1, with D possibly TRBD1 on 6 matching bases. The CDR3 has 15 residues. Between the trimmed V and J ends, which lost 4 bases and 4 bases, there was a span of 17 bases. The germline V gene encodes CDR1 SGHRS and CDR2 YFSETQ. CDR3 sequence reads: CASSVGAGRPTEAFF. The CDR3 DNA follows: TGCGCCAGCAGCGTGGGGGCCGGCAGACCCACTGAAGCTTTCTTT. The complete variable domain, with remaining parts taken from reference TRBV5-1 and TRBJ1-1, reads KAGVTQTPRYLIKTRGQQVTLSCSPISGHRSVSWYQQTPGQGLQFLFEYFSETQRNKGNFPGRFSGRQFSNSRSEMNVSTLELGDSALYLCASSVGAGRPTEAFFGQGTRLTVV.

Here the CDR3 DNA reads TGCGCCAGCAGCTTTACAGGGAGTTCCTACGAGCAGTACTTC. As protein: CASSFTGSSYEQYF. The chain links TRBV5-1 to TRBJ2-7, with D possibly TRBD1 on 6 matching bases. V gave up 2 bases and J gave up 1 base, with 10 bases separating them. The CDR3 has 14 amino acids. Germline assignment: CDR1 SGHRS and CDR2 YFSETQ.

The chain carries TRBV5-1 and TRBJ2-7, with TRBD2 matching 12 bases. The CDR3 sequence is 14 residues long. V gave up 6 bases and J gave up 4 bases; unmatched junction bases: 5. The germline V gene has CDR1 SGHRS and CDR2 YFSETQ. In nucleotides, the CDR3 is TGCGCCAGCAAAGGACTAGCGGGAAATTACGAGCAGTACTTC. Translating it yields CASKGLAGNYEQYF.

The chain has TRBV6-5 and TRBJ2-1; D possibly corresponds to TRBD2 (6 bases). The CDR3 extends over 15 amino acids. Trimming stripped 0 bases from V and 8 bases from J, with 14 bases between. CDR1 and CDR2 (germline): MNHEY, SVGAGI. CDR3: CASSYSGGAQYEQFF. The CDR3 DNA reads TGTGCCAGCAGTTACTCGGGAGGCGCACAATATGAGCAGTTCTTC.